The TCR beta chain described here comes from a study of CD8 T cells in ankylosing spondylitis. General study points: Seemingly characteristic of ankylosing spondylitis blood was a TCR beta motif consisting of roughly 8 highly homologous variants. Reactive arthritis synovial fluid and blood were previously reported to contain some motif variants. Matched ankylosing spondylitis synovial fluid reportedly contained a significantly enriched population of disease-linked clones.

A remark on this clonotype: The antigen remains unidentified.

TCRdb reanalysed the 5' RACE reads using MiXCR and keeps one entry per CDR3 protein. The repertoire holds fewer than 500,000 distinct CDR3 sequences, 25% to 30% seen once, with 0.89% in the top ten. The V segment lost 3 bases and the J segment 5 bases; nucleotides outside the gene matches: 7. Germline V gene sequence: CDR1 GTSNPN, CDR2 SVGIG (reference sequence). The CDR3 contains 14 residues. V usage is TRBV30 and J usage is TRBJ1-1, with 9 positions matching TRBD1. Material for sequencing was blood, either unsorted or a sorted T cell fraction (not recorded which). The receptor was isolated from a male donor with ankylosing spondylitis. The CDR3 DNA is TGTGCCTGGAGCTTGGGACAGGGAAATACTGAAGCTTTCTTT. The encoded protein is CAWSLGQGNTEAFF.